This T cell receptor beta chain is drawn from a study of blood T cell repertoires in COVID-19. Study overall: The cDNA or gDNA used as material had been derived from T cells, B-cell-depleted T cells, or PBMCs.

Generated by immunoSEQ multiplex PCR, the TCRdb table keeps only in-frame clones and is missing some. Among more than 85,000 clones listed, around 90% were seen once. Germline assignment: CDR1 MGHRA and CDR2 YSYEKL. The CDR3 consists of 13 residues. V lost 6 bases and J 0 bases, leaving 6 bases between the germline ends. The chain recombines TRBV4-1 with TRBJ1-5; unclear D gene. Sequenced sample: peripheral blood. The sequence came from a man aged 45 to 65 with active COVID-19. The CDR3 is CASSPSSNQPQHF. DNA for the CDR3: TGCGCCAGCAGTCCGTCTAGCAATCAGCCCCAGCATTTT.